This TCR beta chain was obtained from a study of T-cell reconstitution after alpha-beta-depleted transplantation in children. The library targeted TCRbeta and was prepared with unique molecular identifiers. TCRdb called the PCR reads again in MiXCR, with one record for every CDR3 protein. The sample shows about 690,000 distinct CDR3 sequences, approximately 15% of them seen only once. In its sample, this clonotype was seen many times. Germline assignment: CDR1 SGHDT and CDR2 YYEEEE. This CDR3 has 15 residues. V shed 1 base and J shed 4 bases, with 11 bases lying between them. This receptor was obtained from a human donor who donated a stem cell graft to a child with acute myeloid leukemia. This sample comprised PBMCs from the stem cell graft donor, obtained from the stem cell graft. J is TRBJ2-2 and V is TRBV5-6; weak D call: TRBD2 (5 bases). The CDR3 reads CASSLLAVGTGELFF. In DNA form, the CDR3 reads TGTGCCAGCAGCTTGCTAGCAGTCGGCACCGGGGAGCTGTTTTTT.